This TCR beta chain came from a study of siplizumab effects on memory and regulatory T cells. The study, taken as a whole, reports: With siplizumab, Treg-derived clones averaged approximately 66% of mappable alloreactive CD4+ clones, versus around 28% in controls. Siplizumab cultures yielded proliferating Tregs whose suppressive function was not confirmed. Naive T cells, seemingly more diverse than memory cells, seemed major alloresponse contributors.

About 10^5 TCR templates were assayed per sample. The method was immunoSEQ multiplex PCR; TCRdb's version includes in-frame clones alone and lacks a portion of them. Of around 78,000 clones in the sample, about 89% are singletons; the top ten hold around 30%. The CDR3 totals 13 residues. V lost 7 bases and J 5 bases, leaving 17 bases between the germline ends. The germline V gene has CDR1 SQVTM and CDR2 ANQGSEA. Details on this clone: What it recognizes is unknown.

The sequenced sample was CD8+ T cells sorted from blood. The gene calls are TRBV29-1 and TRBJ1-1; a possible D gene is TRBD1 (6 bases). This TCR was sampled from a human donor in good health. The CDR3 DNA follows: TGCAGCGCTGGGGGGGCCTTGTGGACTGAAGCTTTCTTT. Amino acids: CSAGGALWTEAFF.